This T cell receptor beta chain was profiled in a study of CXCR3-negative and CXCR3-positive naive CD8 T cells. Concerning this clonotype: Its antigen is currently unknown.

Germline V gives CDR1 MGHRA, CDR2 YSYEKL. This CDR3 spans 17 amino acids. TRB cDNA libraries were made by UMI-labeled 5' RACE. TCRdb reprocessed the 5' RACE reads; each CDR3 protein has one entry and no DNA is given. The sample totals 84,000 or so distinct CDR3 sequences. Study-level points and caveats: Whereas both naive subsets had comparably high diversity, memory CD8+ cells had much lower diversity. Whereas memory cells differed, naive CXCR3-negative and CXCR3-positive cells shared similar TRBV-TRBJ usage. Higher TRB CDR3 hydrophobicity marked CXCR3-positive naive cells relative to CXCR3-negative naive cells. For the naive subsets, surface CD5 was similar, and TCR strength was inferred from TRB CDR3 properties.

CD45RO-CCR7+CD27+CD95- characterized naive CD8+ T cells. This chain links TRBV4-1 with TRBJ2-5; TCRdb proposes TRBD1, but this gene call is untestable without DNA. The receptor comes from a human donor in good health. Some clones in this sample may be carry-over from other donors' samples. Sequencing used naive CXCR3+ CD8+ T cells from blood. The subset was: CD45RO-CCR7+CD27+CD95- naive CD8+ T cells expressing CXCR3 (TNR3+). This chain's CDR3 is CASSQAPGYGRVETQYF.